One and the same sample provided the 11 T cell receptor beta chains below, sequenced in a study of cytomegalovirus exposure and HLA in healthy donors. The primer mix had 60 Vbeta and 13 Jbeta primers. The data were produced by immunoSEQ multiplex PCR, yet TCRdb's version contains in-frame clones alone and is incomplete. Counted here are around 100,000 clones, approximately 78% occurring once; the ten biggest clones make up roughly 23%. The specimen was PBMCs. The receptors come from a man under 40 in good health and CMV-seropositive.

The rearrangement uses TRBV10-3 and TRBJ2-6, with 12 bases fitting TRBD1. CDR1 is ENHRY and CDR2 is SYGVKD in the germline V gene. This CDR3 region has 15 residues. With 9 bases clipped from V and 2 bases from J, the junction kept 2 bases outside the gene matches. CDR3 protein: CAIGTGGTGANVLTF. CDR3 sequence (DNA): TGTGCCATTGGGACAGGGGGCACTGGGGCCAACGTCCTGACTTTC.

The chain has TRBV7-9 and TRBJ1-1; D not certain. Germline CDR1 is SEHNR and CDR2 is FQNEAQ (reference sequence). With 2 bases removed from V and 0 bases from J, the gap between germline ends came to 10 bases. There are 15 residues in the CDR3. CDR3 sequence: CASSLISSMNTEAFF. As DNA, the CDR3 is TGTGCCAGCAGCTTAATCAGTTCAATGAACACTGAAGCTTTCTTT.

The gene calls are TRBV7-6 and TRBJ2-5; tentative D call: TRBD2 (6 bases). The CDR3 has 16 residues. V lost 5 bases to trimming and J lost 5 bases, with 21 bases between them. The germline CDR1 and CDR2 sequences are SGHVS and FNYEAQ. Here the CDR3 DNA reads TGTGCCAGCAGCCTAACCCCAAGCGGGTTATCGGAGACCCAGTACTTC. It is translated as CASSLTPSGLSETQYF.

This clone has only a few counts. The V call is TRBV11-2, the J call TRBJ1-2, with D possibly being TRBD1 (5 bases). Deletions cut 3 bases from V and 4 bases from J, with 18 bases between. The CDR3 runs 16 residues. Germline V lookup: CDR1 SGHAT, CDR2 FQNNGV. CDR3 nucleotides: TGTGCCAGCAGCTTGGGGGGGAGTCCTCCGGCCTATGGCTACACCTTC. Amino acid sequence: CASSLGGSPPAYGYTF.

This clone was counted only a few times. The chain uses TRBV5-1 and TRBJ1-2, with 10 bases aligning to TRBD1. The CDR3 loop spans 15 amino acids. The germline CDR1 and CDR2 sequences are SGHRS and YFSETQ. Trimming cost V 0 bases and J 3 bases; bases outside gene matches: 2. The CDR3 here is CASSLGQGADYGYTF. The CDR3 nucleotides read TGCGCCAGCAGCTTGGGACAGGGGGCGGACTATGGCTACACCTTC.

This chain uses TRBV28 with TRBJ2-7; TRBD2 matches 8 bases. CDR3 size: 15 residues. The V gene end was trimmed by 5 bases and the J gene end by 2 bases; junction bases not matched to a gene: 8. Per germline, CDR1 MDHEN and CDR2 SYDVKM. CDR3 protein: CASSAIGGAAYEQYF. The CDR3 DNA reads TGTGCCAGCAGTGCTATCGGGGGGGCCGCCTACGAGCAGTACTTC. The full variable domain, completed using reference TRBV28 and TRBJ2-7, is DVKVTQSSRYLVKRTGEKVFLECVQDMDHENMFWYRQDPGLGLRLIYFSYDVKMKEKGDIPEGYSVSREKKERFSLILESASTNQTSMYLCASSAIGGAAYEQYFGPGTRLTVT.

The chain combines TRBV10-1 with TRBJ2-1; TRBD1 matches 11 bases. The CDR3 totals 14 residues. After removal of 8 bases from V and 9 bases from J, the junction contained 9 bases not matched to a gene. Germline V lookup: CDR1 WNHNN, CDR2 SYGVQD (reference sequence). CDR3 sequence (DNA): TGCGCCAGCTTACGGGACAGGGGGAATGGTGAGCAGTTCTTC. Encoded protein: CASLRDRGNGEQFF.

The DNA of the CDR3 is TGTGCCAGCAGTCCCACCCCAGGGGTGGGAAACACCATATATTTT. It is translated as CASSPTPGVGNTIYF. This sequence joins TRBV28 and TRBJ1-3; the D gene is possibly TRBD1 (6 bases). The V end was cut by 5 bases, the J end by 4 bases, with 15 bases between. The CDR3 contains 15 residues. Per germline, CDR1 MDHEN and CDR2 SYDVKM.

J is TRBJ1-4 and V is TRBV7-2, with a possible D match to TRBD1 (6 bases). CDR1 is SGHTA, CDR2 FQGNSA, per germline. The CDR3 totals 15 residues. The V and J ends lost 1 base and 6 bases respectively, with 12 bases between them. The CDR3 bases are TGTGCCAGCAGCTTAGTAACAGGGCGGGATGAAAAACTGTTTTTT. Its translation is CASSLVTGRDEKLFF.

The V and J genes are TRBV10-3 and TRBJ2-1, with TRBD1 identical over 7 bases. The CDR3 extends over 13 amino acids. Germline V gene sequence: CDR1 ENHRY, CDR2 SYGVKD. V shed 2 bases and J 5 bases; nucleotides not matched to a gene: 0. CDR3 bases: TGTGCCATCAGTGAGGACAGGGACAATGAGCAGTTCTTC. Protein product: CAISEDRDNEQFF.

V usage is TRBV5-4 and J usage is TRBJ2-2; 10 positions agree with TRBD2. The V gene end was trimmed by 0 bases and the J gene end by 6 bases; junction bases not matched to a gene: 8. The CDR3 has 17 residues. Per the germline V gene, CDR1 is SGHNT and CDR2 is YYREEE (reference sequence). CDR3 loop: CASSLGGASGRAGELFF. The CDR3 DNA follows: TGTGCCAGCAGCTTGGGGGGGGCTAGCGGGAGAGCCGGGGAGCTGTTTTTT.